Listed below are T cell receptor beta chains from one sample, sequenced in a study of T-cell reconstitution after alpha-beta-depleted transplantation in children. Using its own MiXCR run on the PCR reads, TCRdb lists one record per CDR3 protein. The repertoire holds under 850,000 distinct CDR3 sequences, with approximately 14% as singletons. The material sequenced was PBMCs, taken before TCRalphabeta/CD19-depleted stem cell transplant. The source is a girl aged 2-10 years with congenital amegakaryocytic thrombocytopenia, due to receive a stem cell transplant. Each CDR3 is given with its conserved first and last residue. D genes are given only for firm matches. The size entry is marked missing in some rows and otherwise reads once, few, many or a size class.

j_gene	d_gene	abundance	v_gene	CDR3aa	CDR3nt
TRBJ1-1	NA	many	TRBV20-1	CSAGKTDTNEAFF	TGCAGTGCTGGGAAGACAGACACCAATGAAGCTTTCTTT
TRBJ1-2	NA	NA	TRBV7-8	CASTRKPGTSPGYTF	TGTGCCAGCACCCGAAAGCCCGGGACCTCTCCTGGCTACACCTTC
TRBJ2-2	TRBD2	NA	TRBV9	CASSGRGDPGELFF	TGTGCCAGCAGCGGGCGGGGGGATCCCGGGGAGCTGTTTTTT
TRBJ2-5	TRBD1	NA	TRBV29-1	CSVEADRGQETQYF	TGCAGCGTTGAAGCCGACAGGGGGCAAGAGACCCAGTACTTC
TRBJ2-2	TRBD2	many	TRBV12-5	CASGLTSGNTGELFF	TGTGCTAGTGGTTTGACTAGCGGGAACACCGGGGAGCTGTTTTTT
TRBJ2-2	TRBD2	few	TRBV29-1	CSVTSDTGELFF	TGCAGCGTGACTAGCGACACCGGGGAGCTGTTTTTT
TRBJ2-1	TRBD2	few	TRBV12-3/TRBV12-4	CASSFKGRALAGAHPDYNEQFF	TGTGCCAGCAGTTTTAAGGGTCGGGCATTGGCGGGAGCCCACCCTGACTACAATGAGCAGTTCTTC
TRBJ2-1	NA	few	TRBV5-1	CASSPSAGLPHEQFF	TGCGCCAGCAGCCCCAGTGCAGGACTACCCCATGAGCAGTTCTTC
TRBJ2-5	TRBD2	many	TRBV5-1	CASSLTGGETQYF	TGTGCCAGCAGCTTAACGGGAGGGGAGACCCAGTACTTC
TRBJ2-7	TRBD2	NA	TRBV6-1	CATGLAGDRYEQYF	TGTGCCACCGGACTAGCGGGAGATCGGTACGAGCAGTACTTC
TRBJ1-1	NA	NA	TRBV4-1	CASSQDHWEAGPEAFF	TGCGCCAGCAGCCAAGATCACTGGGAGGCAGGCCCTGAAGCTTTCTTT
TRBJ2-5	NA	many	TRBV20-1	CSVRRAQETQYF	TGCAGTGTTAGACGAGCTCAAGAGACCCAGTACTTC
TRBJ2-3	TRBD1	few	TRBV19	CASSSTGTGKPDTQYF	TGTGCCAGTAGCTCCACTGGGACAGGGAAACCAGATACGCAGTATTTT
TRBJ2-4	NA	many	TRBV5-1	CASSLDGAKNIQYF	TGCGCCAGCAGCTTGGATGGGGCCAAAAACATTCAGTACTTC